The present T cell receptor (beta chain) was sequenced within a study of T-cell memory formation after mild COVID-19. In the study overall: TCR clusters showed largely donor specificity. The study, taken as a whole, reports: Some clones that responded turned up in pre-infection memory, which suggests that cross-reactive memory joined in. A balance of CD4 and CD8 characterized clones contracting day 15 to 85, whereas later expanders leaned CD4+. Chiefly within CM and EM were the contracting CD4+ clones; CD8+ ones were within EMRA.

V gave up 1 base and J gave up 2 bases, with 18 bases separating them. Germline lookup yields CDR1 SGHVS and CDR2 FQNEAQ. The CDR3 length is 18 residues. Regarding this clonotype: Its antigen remains unknown.

One entry per CDR3 protein, called by TCRdb with MiXCR from the 5' RACE reads. The table includes about half a million distinct CDR3 sequences, around a sixth detected once. The specimen was PBMCs or a T cell subset sorted from them (not recorded which). The sequence came from an adult woman who had mild COVID-19 (a few samples of this study predate the infection). Cell type and time point are not known. The gene calls are TRBV7-8 and TRBJ1-5, with D tentatively TRBD1 (5 bases). The CDR3 reads CASSLDRDPTWGNQPQHF. The CDR3 DNA reads as TGTGCCAGCAGCTTAGATAGGGACCCAACCTGGGGCAATCAGCCCCAGCATTTT. The whole variable domain, filled in from reference TRBV7-8 and TRBJ1-5, reads GAGVSQSPRYKVAKRGQDVALRCDPISGHVSLFWYQQALGQGPEFLTYFQNEAQLDKSGLPSDRFFAERPEGSVSTLKIQRTQQEDSAVYLCASSLDRDPTWGNQPQHFGDGTRLSIL.